The next 6 T cell receptor beta chains were all read from a single sample in a study of blood T cells in healthy people across ages. A sample-barcoded 5' primer and a J-beta primer mix were used in a second PCR of roughly 6 to 11 cycles. A single record per CDR3 protein comes from TCRdb applying MiXCR to the 5' RACE reads. Of about 680,000 distinct CDR3 sequences detected, approximately 50% appear once; the ten largest clones hold under 35%. Sequenced input: blood. The receptor source for this set is a woman aged 55 to 70 in good health.

This clonotype was seen just once. The chain couples TRBV29-1 to TRBJ2-2, with D unresolved. The germline gives CDR1 SQVTM, CDR2 ANQGSEA. The CDR3 consists of 13 residues. The V end was cut by 8 bases, the J end by 0 bases, with 10 bases between. The CDR3 DNA reads as TGCAGCACCCTTCACGCGAACACCGGGGAGCTGTTTTTT. Encoded protein: CSTLHANTGELFF.

The CDR3 loop reads CASSLGRPSNEKLFF. The CDR3, as DNA: TGTGCCAGCAGCTTAGGAAGGCCGTCTAATGAAAAACTGTTTTTT. The chain carries TRBV7-6 and TRBJ1-4; D gene unclear. Germline V gene data show CDR1 as SGHVS and CDR2 as FNYEAQ. V lost 1 base and J lost 3, with 9 bases in between. The CDR3 is made up of 15 amino acids.

This clonotype rates as medium-sized. V gene TRBV3-1 combines with J gene TRBJ2-7; 7 nucleotides line up with TRBD2. The CDR3 has 12 residues. With V trimmed by 3 bases and J by 5 bases, 1 base remained unmatched. Germline values: CDR1 LGHDT, CDR2 YNNKEL (reference sequence). This chain's CDR3 is CASSQRENEQYF. In DNA, the CDR3 is TGTGCCAGCAGCCAGCGGGAGAACGAGCAGTACTTC.

The chain recombines TRBV7-2 with TRBJ2-1; a weak D match, TRBD1 (6 bases). The CDR3 runs to 13 residues. Trimming pared 2 bases from V and 8 bases from J, leaving 10 bases between. Germline CDR1 and CDR2: SGHTA and FQGNSA. CDR3 in DNA: TGTGCCAGCAGCTTACAGGGGAGTGATGAGCAGTTCTTC. Residues: CASSLQGSDEQFF.

This clonotype was counted only a few times. The chain has TRBV3-1 and TRBJ2-7; D remains ambiguous. Germline V CDR1 and CDR2: LGHDT, YNNKEL (reference sequence). The CDR3 length is 13 residues. V was shortened by 1 base and J by 4 bases, with 8 bases between the two germline ends. The CDR3 sequence: CASSQGVQYEQYF. The CDR3 DNA is TGTGCCAGCAGCCAAGGCGTACAGTACGAGCAGTACTTC.

Note on this clonotype: The junction differs from germline at one of its ends, possibly a read error. J is TRBJ2-7 and V is TRBV4-3; D not resolved. Germline CDR1 and CDR2: LGHNA and YSLEER. The CDR3 is 12 amino acids. The CDR3 region has the DNA TGCGCCAGCAGCCAAGCATCCTACGAGCTGTACTTC. Protein: CASSQASYELYF.